These 27 T cell receptor beta chains share one sample of origin, sequenced in a study of shared clonotypes between healthy human individuals. The naive CD8 population came from CD45RO-negative cells selected for CCR7, without terminally differentiated effector memory CD45RA+ cells. Data came from immunoSEQ multiplex PCR; TCRdb stores just in-frame clones and leaves some out. The profile shows about 2 million clones, less than 95% of them singletons. The specimen sequenced was naive CD8+ T cells sorted from blood. The receptors originated from a man younger than 30 in good health.

The genes are TRBV18 and TRBJ1-1; D is possibly TRBD1 (5 bases). V lost 3 bases to trimming and J lost 1 base, with 9 bases between them. In germline, CDR1 is KGHSH, CDR2 LQKENI. The CDR3 is made up of 14 amino acids. The CDR3 sequence: CASSPDGTNTEAFF. The CDR3 coding sequence is TGTGCCAGCTCACCGGACGGGACGAACACTGAAGCTTTCTTT.

The chain is built from TRBV6-6 and TRBJ1-2, with TRBD1 as a possible D gene (5 bases). Trimming removed 0 bases from V and 6 bases from J, with 11 bases in between. The CDR3 loop spans 14 amino acids. CDR1 and CDR2 from the germline V gene are MNHNY and SVGAGI (reference sequence). The CDR3 DNA is TGTGCCAGCAGTTACTCGTCGGGGGGAGATGGCTACACCTTC. The encoded protein is CASSYSSGGDGYTF.

J is TRBJ2-5 and V is TRBV11-2; weak D call: TRBD1 (5 bases). The CDR3 runs to 16 residues. V was trimmed by 0 bases and J by 6 bases, leaving 17 bases between them. Per germline, CDR1 SGHAT and CDR2 FQNNGV. In DNA, the CDR3 is TGTGCCAGCAGCTTAGATACTCGTGCGTCAGGGAAGACCCAGTACTTC. It encodes CASSLDTRASGKTQYF.

This chain links TRBV6-5 with TRBJ2-5; TRBD1 might be the D (6 bases). V shed 6 bases and J shed 1 base, with 15 bases lying between them. Germline V gene lookup returns CDR1 MNHEY and CDR2 SVGAGI. This CDR3 is 15 amino acids long. CDR3 residues: CASSRGGGSQETQYF. CDR3 nucleotides: TGTGCCAGCAGCAGGGGTGGGGGAAGCCAAGAGACCCAGTACTTC.

This rearrangement joins TRBV7-2 to TRBJ2-7, with D perhaps matching TRBD1 or TRBD2 (5 bases each). The ends were cut back, 8 bases at V and 3 bases at J, with 17 bases in the middle. The CDR3 runs to 14 residues. CDR1 and CDR2 from the germline V gene are SGHTA and FQGNSA. The CDR3 DNA follows: TGTGCCAGCTCCCGCCCGGGGACCGACTACGAGCAGTACTTC. It encodes CASSRPGTDYEQYF.

The chain joins TRBV13 to TRBJ1-1; D is perhaps TRBD1 (6 bases). V lost 5 bases and J lost 3, with 13 bases in between. The germline V gene has CDR1 PRHDT and CDR2 FYEKMQ (reference sequence). The CDR3 sequence is 14 residues long. CDR3 region: CASSLDSKDTEAFF. The CDR3 bases are TGTGCCAGCAGCCTGGACAGTAAGGACACTGAAGCTTTCTTT.

The chain has TRBV25-1 and TRBJ1-1; D remains ambiguous. Deletions cut 8 bases from V and 0 bases from J, with 4 bases between. Germline values: CDR1 MGHDK, CDR2 SYGVNS. The CDR3 has 11 amino acids. Here the CDR3 reads CASAMNTEAFF. The CDR3, as DNA: TGTGCCAGCGCTATGAACACTGAAGCTTTCTTT.

This sequence joins TRBV13 and TRBJ1-1, with a weak D call TRBD1 (5 bases). V shed 3 bases and J shed 3 bases, with 11 bases lying between them. The CDR3 extends over 14 amino acids. Per germline, CDR1 PRHDT and CDR2 FYEKMQ (reference sequence). The chain's CDR3 is CASSFGGMDTEAFF. CDR3 coding DNA: TGTGCCAGCAGCTTCGGGGGTATGGACACTGAAGCTTTCTTT.

This clone was observed a single time. The V call is TRBV6-6, the J call TRBJ2-5; unclear D gene. V lost 5 bases, J lost 2 bases, and 9 bases lay in between. This CDR3 region has 13 residues. CDR1 is MNHNY and CDR2 is SVGAGI in the germline V gene (reference sequence). CDR3 residues: CASSARAQETQYF. CDR3 sequence (DNA): TGTGCCAGCAGTGCACGTGCTCAAGAGACCCAGTACTTC.

This clone was picked up a small number of times. The genes are TRBV28 and TRBJ1-2; the D is unclear. V was pared by 8 bases and J by 8 bases, with 15 bases between. In germline, CDR1 is MDHEN, CDR2 SYDVKM. This CDR3 contains 12 residues. The CDR3 here is CASQVGPQGYTF. The CDR3 bases are TGTGCCAGCCAAGTTGGACCCCAGGGCTACACCTTC.

The genes are TRBV6-6 and TRBJ2-7; D could derive from TRBD1 or TRBD2 (6 bases each). Germline CDR1 MNHNY, CDR2 SVGAGI (reference sequence). Trimming shortened V by 2 bases and J by 7 bases, and 15 bases separated the two germline ends. The CDR3 length is 14 residues. CDR3 sequence: CASSYPGGNGEQYF. The CDR3 DNA is TGTGCCAGCAGTTACCCCGGGGGCAACGGGGAGCAGTACTTC.

This chain uses TRBV7-2 with TRBJ2-3; 11 nucleotides line up with TRBD2. The CDR3 is made up of 18 amino acids. Germline V gives CDR1 SGHTA, CDR2 FQGNSA. V gave up 5 bases and J gave up 0 bases; unmatched junction bases: 10. CDR3 coding DNA: TGTGCCAGCAGCGTTACTAGCGGGAGCGAAATTAGCACAGATACGCAGTATTTT. Translated: CASSVTSGSEISTDTQYF. The complete variable domain, with remaining parts taken from reference TRBV7-2 and TRBJ2-3, reads GAGVSQSPSNKVTEKGKDVELRCDPISGHTALYWYRQSLGQGLEFLIYFQGNSAPDKSGLPSDRFSAERTGGSVSTLTIQRTQQEDSAVYLCASSVTSGSEISTDTQYFGPGTRLTVL.

The gene calls are TRBV7-6 and TRBJ2-7; D ambiguous. Trimming pared 1 base from V and 3 bases from J, leaving 13 bases between. CDR1 and CDR2 (germline): SGHVS, FNYEAQ. This CDR3 region has 15 residues. The CDR3 DNA follows: TGTGCCAGCAGCTTAGAGTTGGGCGTCCTCTACGAGCAGTACTTC. Its translation is CASSLELGVLYEQYF.

The chain joins TRBV12-2 to TRBJ1-4; the D call in the table, TRBD1, was not verified against the DNA. TRBV12-2 is a documented pseudogene. The CDR3 covers 19 residues. The CDR3 DNA reads TGTGCAAGTCGCGGACACGGTCCCCAGGGAAAGTTGACTAATGAAAAACTGTTTTTT. It codes for CASRGHGPQGKLTNEKLFF.

The chain joins TRBV30 to TRBJ2-5; D uncertain. This CDR3 contains 13 residues. The V gene's germline CDR1 is GTSNPN and CDR2 SVGIG (reference sequence). Trimming removed 3 bases at V and 0 bases at J, with 8 bases between. CDR3 nucleotides: TGTGCCTGGAGCGCCTCCAACCAAGAGACCCAGTACTTC. It codes for CAWSASNQETQYF.

The chain combines TRBV2 with TRBJ2-7; the D gene is possibly TRBD2 (6 bases). With 0 bases removed from V and 1 base from J, the gap between germline ends came to 13 bases. The CDR3 sequence is 16 residues long. Looked up from germline, CDR1 is SNHLY and CDR2 is FYNNEI. CDR3 amino acids: CASSEALGLGSYEQYF. DNA for the CDR3: TGTGCCAGCAGTGAAGCTCTGGGACTGGGATCCTACGAGCAGTACTTC.

The rearrangement uses TRBV6-6 and TRBJ1-2; D unresolved. The CDR3 totals 13 residues. Germline CDR1 and CDR2: MNHNY and SVGAGI (reference sequence). V lost 7 bases, J lost 8 bases, and 17 bases lay in between. In nucleotides, the CDR3 is TGTGCCAGCATCGAACACTCACTATGGGGCTACACCTTC. This sequence encodes CASIEHSLWGYTF.

The chain links TRBV10-3 to TRBJ2-3; D is uncertain. The CDR3 extends over 14 amino acids. The V gene's germline CDR1 is ENHRY and CDR2 SYGVKD. V was pared by 0 bases and J by 6 bases, with 10 bases between. The CDR3 DNA sequence: TGTGCCATCAGTGAGTCTCCCCTCCAGGATACGCAGTATTTT. As protein: CAISESPLQDTQYF.

J is TRBJ1-1 and V is TRBV25-1; D gene uncertain. Germline V gene sequence: CDR1 MGHDK, CDR2 SYGVNS. V gave up 6 bases and J gave up 5 bases, with 7 bases separating them. The CDR3 runs to 11 residues. The CDR3 here is CASRGITEAFF. The CDR3 nucleotides are TGTGCCAGCAGGGGGATAACTGAAGCTTTCTTT.

This chain joins TRBV7-9 and TRBJ2-1; D possibly corresponds to TRBD1 (6 bases). V was shortened by 5 bases and J by 7 bases, with 15 bases between the two germline ends. CDR3 length: 14 residues. In germline, CDR1 is SEHNR, CDR2 FQNEAQ (reference sequence). The CDR3 here is CASSTRGHPNEQFF. CDR3 coding DNA: TGTGCCAGCAGCACACGGGGACACCCAAATGAGCAGTTCTTC.

The chain carries TRBV7-8 and TRBJ2-7; 10 bases align to TRBD2. The CDR3 extends over 14 amino acids. The J segment lost 2 bases and the V segment lost 5 bases, leaving 3 bases of the junction unmatched. Germline V gene sequence: CDR1 SGHVS, CDR2 FQNEAQ. CDR3 residues: CASSPGTSAYEQYF. Here the CDR3 DNA reads TGTGCCAGCAGCCCCGGGACTAGCGCCTACGAGCAGTACTTC.

The CDR3 coding sequence is TGTGCCAGCAGGAAACAGGGGGATGAGCAGTTCTTC. It encodes CASRKQGDEQFF. The rearrangement joins TRBV7-9 to TRBJ2-1, with TRBD1 matching over 8 bases. The CDR3 is made up of 12 amino acids. Unmatched junction bases numbered 3, after V lost 6 bases and J lost 8 bases. Germline V gene lookup returns CDR1 SEHNR and CDR2 FQNEAQ (reference sequence).

A note on this clone: Other nucleotide sequences in the sample specify the same CDR3. The gene calls are TRBV6-5 and TRBJ1-1; D uncertain. CDR1 is MNHEY, CDR2 SVGAGI, per germline. The CDR3 covers 13 residues. V gave up 6 bases and J gave up 1 base, with 9 bases separating them. CDR3 region: CASSPGENTEAFF. DNA for the CDR3: TGTGCCAGCAGCCCCGGGGAGAACACTGAAGCTTTCTTT.

This clone appeared once. The chain carries TRBV7-9 and TRBJ2-1, with 7 bases lining up with TRBD1. Germline V gives CDR1 SEHNR, CDR2 FQNEAQ (reference sequence). This CDR3 region has 15 residues. Trimming removed 5 bases from V and 7 bases from J; junction bases left unmatched: 11. The CDR3 protein is CASSPRQGLKNEQFF. The CDR3 DNA reads TGTGCCAGCAGCCCTAGACAGGGTTTGAAGAATGAGCAGTTCTTC.

The chain links TRBV28 to TRBJ1-3; D may be TRBD1 (5 bases). This CDR3 has 11 amino acids. Germline V lookup: CDR1 MDHEN, CDR2 SYDVKM. V was pared by 6 bases and J by 10 bases, with 10 bases between. As DNA, the CDR3 is TGTGCCAGCAGCCCAGGGTTAACCATATATTTT. Its translation is CASSPGLTIYF. Filled out from reference TRBV28 and TRBJ1-3, the complete variable domain reads DVKVTQSSRYLVKRTGEKVFLECVQDMDHENMFWYRQDPGLGLRLIYFSYDVKMKEKGDIPEGYSVSREKKERFSLILESASTNQTSMYLCASSPGLTIYFGEGSWLTVV.

The chain employs TRBV11-2 and TRBJ2-2, with a possible D match to TRBD2 (6 bases). V was pared by 1 base and J by 1 base, with 16 bases between. This CDR3 comprises 18 residues. CDR1 and CDR2 from the germline V gene are SGHAT and FQNNGV. Here the CDR3 DNA reads TGTGCCAGCAGCTTAGTTCGATGGAGGGAGCAGAACACCGGGGAGCTGTTTTTT. This encodes CASSLVRWREQNTGELFF. Combining the CDR3 with reference TRBV11-2 and TRBJ2-2 gives the whole variable domain EAGVAQSPRYKIIEKRQSVAFWCNPISGHATLYWYQQILGQGPKLLIQFQNNGVVDDSQLPKDRFSAERLKGVDSTLKIQPAKLEDSAVYLCASSLVRWREQNTGELFFGEGSRLTVL.

Regarding this clone: The CDR3 does not end in the conserved phenylalanine or tryptophan, so this is likely a read error. No DNA is shown, since the ends of the CDR3 on it are uncertain; the CDR3 is the one TCRdb lists. V gene TRBV1 combines with J gene TRBJ2-7; the table's D call TRBD1 went unverified against the DNA. TRBV1 is noted as a pseudogene. The CDR3 region is 8 residues in length, termini included. The CDR3: CTSSLIRL.